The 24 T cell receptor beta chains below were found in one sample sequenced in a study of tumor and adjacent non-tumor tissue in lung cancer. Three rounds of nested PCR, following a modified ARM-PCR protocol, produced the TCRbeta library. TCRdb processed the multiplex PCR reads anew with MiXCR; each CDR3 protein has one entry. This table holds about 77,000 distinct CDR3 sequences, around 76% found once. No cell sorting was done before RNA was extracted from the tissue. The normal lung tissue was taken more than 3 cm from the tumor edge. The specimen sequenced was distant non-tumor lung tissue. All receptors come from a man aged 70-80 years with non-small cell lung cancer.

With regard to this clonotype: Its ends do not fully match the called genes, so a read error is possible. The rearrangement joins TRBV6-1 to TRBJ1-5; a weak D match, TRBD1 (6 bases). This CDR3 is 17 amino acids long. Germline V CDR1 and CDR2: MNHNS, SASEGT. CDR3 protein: CASSGIRDNLGNRPQHF. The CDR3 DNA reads TGTGCCAGCAGTGGAATTCGGGACAATCTTGGCAATCGGCCCCAGCATTTT.

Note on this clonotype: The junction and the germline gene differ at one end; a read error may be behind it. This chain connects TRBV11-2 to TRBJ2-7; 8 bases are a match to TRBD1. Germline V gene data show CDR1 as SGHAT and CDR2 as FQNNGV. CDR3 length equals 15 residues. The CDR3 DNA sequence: TGTGACAGCCACTTAGATCAGGGGGCCACCTACGAGCAGTACTTC. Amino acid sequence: CDSHLDQGATYEQYF.

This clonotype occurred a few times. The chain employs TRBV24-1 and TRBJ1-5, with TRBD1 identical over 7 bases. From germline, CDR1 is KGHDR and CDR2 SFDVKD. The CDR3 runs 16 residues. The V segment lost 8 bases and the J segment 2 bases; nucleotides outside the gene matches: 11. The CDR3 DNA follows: TGTGCCACCAAGATATTGACAGGGCAACGCAATCAGCCCCAGCATTTT. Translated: CATKILTGQRNQPQHF.

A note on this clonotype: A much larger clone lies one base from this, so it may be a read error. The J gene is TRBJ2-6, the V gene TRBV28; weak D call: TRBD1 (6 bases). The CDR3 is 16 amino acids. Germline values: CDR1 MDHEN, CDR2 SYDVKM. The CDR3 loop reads CASRSQGSSGANVMTF. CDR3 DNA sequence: TGTGCCAGCAGAAGTCAGGGGAGCTCTGGGGCCAACGTCATGACTTTC.

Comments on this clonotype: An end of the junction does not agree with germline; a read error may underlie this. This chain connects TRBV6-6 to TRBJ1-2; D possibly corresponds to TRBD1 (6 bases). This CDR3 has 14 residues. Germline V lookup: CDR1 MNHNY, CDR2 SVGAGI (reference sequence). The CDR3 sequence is CTSSPRQVPRRYTF. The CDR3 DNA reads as TGTACCAGCAGCCCTAGACAGGTCCCAAGGCGCTACACCTTC.

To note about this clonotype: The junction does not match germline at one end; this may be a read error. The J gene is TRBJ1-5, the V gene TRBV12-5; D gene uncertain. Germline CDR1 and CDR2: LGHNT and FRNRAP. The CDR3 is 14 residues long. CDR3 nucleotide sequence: TGTGCTAGTGGCCTTACCGCTGGCAGTAAGTCCCAACATTTT. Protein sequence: CASGLTAGSKSQHF. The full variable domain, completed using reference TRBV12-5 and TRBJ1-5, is DARVTQTPRHKVTEMGQEVTMRCQPILGHNTVFWYRQTMMQGLELLAYFRNRAPLDDSGMPKDRFSAEMPDATLATLKIQPSEPRDSAVYFCASGLTAGSKSQHFGDGTRLSIL.

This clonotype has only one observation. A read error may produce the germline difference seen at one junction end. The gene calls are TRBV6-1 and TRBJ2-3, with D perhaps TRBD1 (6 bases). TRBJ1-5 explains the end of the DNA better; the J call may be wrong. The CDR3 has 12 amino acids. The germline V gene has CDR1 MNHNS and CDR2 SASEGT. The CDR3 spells CASSGDTDTQHF. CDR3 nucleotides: TGTGCTAGCAGTGGGGACACAGATACGCAGCATTTT.

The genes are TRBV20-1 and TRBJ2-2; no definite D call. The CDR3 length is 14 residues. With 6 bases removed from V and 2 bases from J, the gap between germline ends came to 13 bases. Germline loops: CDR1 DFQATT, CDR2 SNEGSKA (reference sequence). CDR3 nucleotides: TGCAGTGCGTTAGTGACCCTAAACACCGGGGAGCTGTTTTTT. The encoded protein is CSALVTLNTGELFF.

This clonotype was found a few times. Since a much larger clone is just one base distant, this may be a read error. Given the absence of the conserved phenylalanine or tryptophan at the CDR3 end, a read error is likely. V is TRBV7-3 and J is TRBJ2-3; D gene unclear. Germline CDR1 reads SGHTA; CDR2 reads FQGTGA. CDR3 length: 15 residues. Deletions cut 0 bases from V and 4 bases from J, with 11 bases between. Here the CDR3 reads CASSLTGLMPDTQYL. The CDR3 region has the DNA TGTGCCAGCAGCTTAACGGGTTTGATGCCAGATACGCAGTATTTA.

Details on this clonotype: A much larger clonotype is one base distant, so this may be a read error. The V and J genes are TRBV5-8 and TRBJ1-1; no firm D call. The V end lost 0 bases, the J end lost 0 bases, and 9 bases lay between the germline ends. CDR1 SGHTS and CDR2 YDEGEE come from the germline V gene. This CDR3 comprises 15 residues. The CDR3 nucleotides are TGTGCCAGCAGCTTGGAAGACGAAGTGAACACTGAAGCTTTCTTT. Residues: CASSLEDEVNTEAFF.

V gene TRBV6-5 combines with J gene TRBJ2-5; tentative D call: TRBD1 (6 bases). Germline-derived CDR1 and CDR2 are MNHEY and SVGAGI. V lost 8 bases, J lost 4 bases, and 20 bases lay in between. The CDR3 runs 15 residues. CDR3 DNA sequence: TGTGCCAGCGGTCACAGGGTTGAGGGCCGAGAGACCCAGTACTTC. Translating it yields CASGHRVEGRETQYF.

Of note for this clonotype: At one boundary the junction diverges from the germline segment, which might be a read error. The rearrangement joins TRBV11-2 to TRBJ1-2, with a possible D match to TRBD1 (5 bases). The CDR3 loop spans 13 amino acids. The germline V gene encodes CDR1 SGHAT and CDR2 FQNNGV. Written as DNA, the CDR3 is TGTGCCAGCAGCTTAAATAGGAGGGGTGGCTACACATTC. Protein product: CASSLNRRGGYTF.

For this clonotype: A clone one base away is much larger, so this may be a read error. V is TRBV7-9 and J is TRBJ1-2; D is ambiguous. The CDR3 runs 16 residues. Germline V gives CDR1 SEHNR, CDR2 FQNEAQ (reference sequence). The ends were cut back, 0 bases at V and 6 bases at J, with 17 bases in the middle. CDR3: CASSLAVETAINGYTF. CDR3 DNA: TGTGCCAGCAGCTTAGCGGTAGAGACCGCAATTAATGGCTACACCTTC.

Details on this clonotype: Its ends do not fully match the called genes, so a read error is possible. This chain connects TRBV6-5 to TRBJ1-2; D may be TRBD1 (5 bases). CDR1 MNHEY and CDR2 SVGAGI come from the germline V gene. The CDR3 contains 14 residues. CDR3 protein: CTRSYSIRGGDYTF. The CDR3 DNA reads TGTACCAGAAGTTACTCAATTCGGGGAGGGGACTACACCTTC.

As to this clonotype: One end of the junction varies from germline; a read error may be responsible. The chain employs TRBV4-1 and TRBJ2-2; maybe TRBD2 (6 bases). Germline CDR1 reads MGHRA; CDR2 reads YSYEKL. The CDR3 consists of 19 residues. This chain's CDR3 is CTSSQVSFRAGSVTGELFF. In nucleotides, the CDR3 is TGCACCAGCAGCCAAGTTTCTTTCCGGGCGGGATCAGTCACCGGGGAGCTGTTTTTT.

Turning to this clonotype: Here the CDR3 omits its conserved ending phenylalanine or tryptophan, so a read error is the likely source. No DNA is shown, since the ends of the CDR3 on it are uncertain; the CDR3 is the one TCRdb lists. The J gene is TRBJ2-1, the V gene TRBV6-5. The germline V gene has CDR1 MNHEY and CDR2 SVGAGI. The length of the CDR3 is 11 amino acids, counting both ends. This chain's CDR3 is CASNIGNEQFL.

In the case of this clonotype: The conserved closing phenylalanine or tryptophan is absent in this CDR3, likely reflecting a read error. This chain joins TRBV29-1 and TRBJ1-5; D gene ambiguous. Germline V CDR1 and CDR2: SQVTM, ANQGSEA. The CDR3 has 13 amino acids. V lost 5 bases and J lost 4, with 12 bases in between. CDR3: CSVLAYRNQPQHL. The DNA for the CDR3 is TGCAGCGTTTTGGCGTATAGGAATCAGCCCCAGCATCTT.

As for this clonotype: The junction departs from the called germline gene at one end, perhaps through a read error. This chain's CDR3 is CGVVHYGSSGEDGYTF. The CDR3 DNA reads as TGCGGCGTTGTCCACTATGGATCCTCGGGAGAAGATGGCTACACCTTC. This rearrangement joins TRBV29-1 to TRBJ1-2; no definite D call. From germline, CDR1 is SQVTM and CDR2 ANQGSEA. This CDR3 comprises 16 residues.

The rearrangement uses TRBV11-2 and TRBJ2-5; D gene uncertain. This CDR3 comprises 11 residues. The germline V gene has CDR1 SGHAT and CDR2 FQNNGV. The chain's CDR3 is CTNSYEETQYF. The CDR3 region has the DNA TGTACCAACAGCTACGAAGAGACCCAGTACTTC.

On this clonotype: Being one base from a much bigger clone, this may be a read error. CDR3 nucleotides: TGTGCCAGCAGTGAATTGGTCCTCACAGATATGCAGTATTTT. Protein: CASSELVLTDMQYF. The V call is TRBV25-1, the J call TRBJ2-3; the D is unclear. There are 14 residues in the CDR3. CDR1 and CDR2 from the germline V gene are MGHDK and SYGVNS.

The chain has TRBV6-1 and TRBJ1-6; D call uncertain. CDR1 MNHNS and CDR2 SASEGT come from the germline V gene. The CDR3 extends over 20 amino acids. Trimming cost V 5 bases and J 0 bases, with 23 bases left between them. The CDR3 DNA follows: TGTGCCAGCAGTTACAGTTCAGTGAGAATCGGTAGCTCCTATAATTCACCCCTCCACTTT. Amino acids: CASSYSSVRIGSSYNSPLHF.

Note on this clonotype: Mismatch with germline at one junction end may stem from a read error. CDR3: CASESGVSETQYF. CDR3 DNA: TGTGCCAGTGAGTCAGGGGTTTCGGAGACCCAGTATTTC. The chain links TRBV11-1 to TRBJ2-5; D is perhaps TRBD1 (6 bases). CDR1 is SGHAT and CDR2 is FQDESV in the germline V gene (reference sequence). This CDR3 is 13 amino acids long.

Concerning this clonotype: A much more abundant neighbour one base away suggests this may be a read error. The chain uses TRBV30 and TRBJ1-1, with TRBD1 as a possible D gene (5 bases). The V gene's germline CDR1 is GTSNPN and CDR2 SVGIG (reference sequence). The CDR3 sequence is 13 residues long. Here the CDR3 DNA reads TGTACCTGGAAGCCGGGACCGAACACTGAAGCTTTCTTT. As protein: CTWKPGPNTEAFF.

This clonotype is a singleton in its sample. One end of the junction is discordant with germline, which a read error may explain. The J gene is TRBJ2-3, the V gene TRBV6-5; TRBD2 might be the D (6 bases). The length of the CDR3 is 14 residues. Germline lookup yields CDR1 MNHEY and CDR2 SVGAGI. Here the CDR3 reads CVSSYGGSTHTQYF. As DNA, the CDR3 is TGTGTCAGCAGTTACGGGGGTAGCACACATACGCAGTATTTT.